This TCR beta chain was sequenced during a study of patients and donors after allogeneic stem cell transplantation. This clonotype was recorded a few times. Via MiXCR, TCRdb re-called the RT-PCR reads, giving one row per CDR3 protein. The profile shows tens of thousands of distinct CDR3 sequences, about an eighth of them singletons. The CDR3 is 18 amino acids. Germline-derived CDR1 and CDR2 are MGHDK and SYGVNS. V dropped 5 bases and J dropped 1; count of bases not matched to a gene: 9. This chain links TRBV25-1 with TRBJ2-4; 12 bases align to TRBD2. This clonotype was sampled from a human donor who was either an allogeneic HSCT recipient or a stem cell or donor lymphocyte infusion donor (not recorded which). It is not recorded whose cells these are; they may come from a transplant donor. Sequenced material: blood, either unsorted or a sorted T cell fraction (not recorded which). The CDR3 DNA reads as TGTGCCAGCAGTAGCCTAGCGGGAGGGCTTGGGGCCAAAAACATTCAGTACTTC. It codes for CASSSLAGGLGAKNIQYF.